These 14 T cell receptor beta chains were all obtained from the same sample, sequenced in a study of blood T cell repertoires in COVID-19 (dated by TCRdb to about 2020). The method was the immunoSEQ multiplex PCR assay. TCRdb retrieved this table from immuneACCESS and kept in-frame rearrangements only. Not all clones are present; in checked studies, unresolved V genes account for under half, and no reason is known for the remainder. This sample has about 86,000 clones in its table, and around 87% of those were observed once. The ten largest clonotypes hold roughly 1.2% of the sample. The sample comprised peripheral blood. The receptors here all came from a human donor in a cohort sampled during active COVID-19.

The chain employs TRBV24-1 and TRBJ2-1; 9 positions agree with TRBD2. The CDR3 runs to 15 residues. After removal of 3 bases from V and 10 bases from J, the junction contained 9 bases not matched to a gene. CDR1 is KGHDR, CDR2 SFDVKD, per germline. The CDR3 region has the DNA TGTGCCACCAGTGATCCGGGACTAGCAGATAGGGAGCAGTTCTTC. Translating it yields CATSDPGLADREQFF.

V and J are TRBV7-3 and TRBJ2-3; a weak D match, TRBD1 (5 bases). Germline assignment: CDR1 SGHTA and CDR2 FQGTGA. This CDR3 is 19 amino acids long. With 5 bases removed from V and 0 bases from J, the gap between germline ends came to 24 bases. CDR3 sequence: CASSLIGQGLFGSTDTQYF. CDR3 bases: TGTGCCAGCAGCCTCATCGGTCAGGGCTTATTTGGGAGCACAGATACGCAGTATTTT. Looking up the rest from reference TRBV7-3 and TRBJ2-3 gives the full variable domain: GAGVSQTPSNKVTEKGKYVELRCDPISGHTALYWYRQSLGQGPEFLIYFQGTGAADDSGLPNDRFFAVRPEGSVSTLKIQRTERGDSAVYLCASSLIGQGLFGSTDTQYFGPGTRLTVL.

The chain's CDR3 is CSVAGQGTEAFF. The CDR3 coding sequence is TGCAGCGTTGCGGGACAGGGTACTGAAGCTTTCTTT. This rearrangement joins TRBV29-1 to TRBJ1-1, with 9 bases matching TRBD1. The ends lost 4 bases at V and 5 bases at J; junction bases unmatched: 2. Germline CDR1 and CDR2: SQVTM and ANQGSEA. This CDR3 contains 12 residues.

The genes are TRBV19 and TRBJ1-1, with D possibly TRBD1 on 5 matching bases. V lost 5 bases and J 5 bases, leaving 15 bases between the germline ends. Germline loops: CDR1 LNHDA, CDR2 SQIVND (reference sequence). The CDR3 runs 14 residues. Here the CDR3 reads CASSPGLIETEAFF. The CDR3, as DNA: TGTGCCAGTAGTCCGGGACTGATAGAGACTGAAGCTTTCTTT.

This sequence joins TRBV2 and TRBJ2-3, with D perhaps TRBD2 (6 bases). Germline V gene data show CDR1 as SNHLY and CDR2 as FYNNEI. The CDR3 has 11 residues. Trimming removed 8 bases from V and 5 bases from J, with 8 bases in between. The CDR3 sequence: CASGEVDTQYF. CDR3 coding DNA: TGTGCCAGCGGGGAGGTAGATACGCAGTATTTT.

This sequence joins TRBV6-5 and TRBJ1-5; 7 bases map to TRBD1. V was pared by 6 bases and J by 4 bases, with 3 bases of the junction left unmatched. The germline V gene encodes CDR1 MNHEY and CDR2 SVGAGI. The CDR3 covers 13 residues. The DNA of the CDR3 is TGTGCCAGCAGACAGGGGAGGAATCAGCCCCAGCATTTT. Protein: CASRQGRNQPQHF.

The genes are TRBV28 and TRBJ2-3; D possibly corresponds to TRBD1 (7 bases). V lost 7 bases to trimming and J lost 3 bases, with 17 bases between them. The CDR3 is 15 residues long. Germline V gives CDR1 MDHEN, CDR2 SYDVKM. In DNA form, the CDR3 reads TGTGCCAGCACCCCAGGGGCAGGGGGGACAGATACGCAGTATTTT. Amino acids: CASTPGAGGTDTQYF.

This clone appeared a few times. The chain recombines TRBV28 with TRBJ2-7; weak D call: TRBD1 (6 bases). This CDR3 is 15 amino acids long. The V end lost 5 bases, the J end lost 2 bases, and 16 bases lay between the germline ends. In germline, CDR1 is MDHEN, CDR2 SYDVKM. CDR3 in DNA: TGTGCCAGCAGTCCACTCTACAGGGAACCCTACGAGCAGTACTTC. Encoded protein: CASSPLYREPYEQYF. The variable domain in full, with the rest retrieved from reference TRBV28 and TRBJ2-7, is DVKVTQSSRYLVKRTGEKVFLECVQDMDHENMFWYRQDPGLGLRLIYFSYDVKMKEKGDIPEGYSVSREKKERFSLILESASTNQTSMYLCASSPLYREPYEQYFGPGTRLTVT.

CDR3 loop: CASSIDRGLAHNEQFF. Written as DNA, the CDR3 is TGTGCCAGTAGTATAGATAGAGGACTAGCGCACAATGAGCAGTTCTTC. The chain combines TRBV19 with TRBJ2-1; TRBD2 agrees at 9 bases. CDR1 LNHDA and CDR2 SQIVND come from the germline V gene (reference sequence). With 0 bases clipped from V and 5 bases from J, the junction kept 5 bases outside the gene matches. The CDR3 runs to 16 residues.

The V call is TRBV9, the J call TRBJ2-3; maybe TRBD1 (6 bases). Germline V gene lookup returns CDR1 SGDLS and CDR2 YYNGEE. The CDR3 length is 15 residues. Trimming cost V 4 bases and J 8 bases, with 20 bases left between them. The CDR3 loop reads CASSLRRSGEGTQYF. CDR3 DNA: TGTGCCAGCAGCCTACGGAGGTCAGGGGAAGGTACGCAGTATTTT. Filled out from reference TRBV9 and TRBJ2-3, the complete variable domain reads DSGVTQTPKHLITATGQRVTLRCSPRSGDLSVYWYQQSLDQGLQFLIQYYNGEERAKGNILERFSAQQFPDLHSELNLSSLELGDSALYFCASSLRRSGEGTQYFGPGTRLTVL.

The chain joins TRBV4-1 to TRBJ2-7; D may be TRBD2 (6 bases). This CDR3 has 16 amino acids. Germline lookup yields CDR1 MGHRA and CDR2 YSYEKL. V shed 3 bases and J shed 2 bases, with 17 bases lying between them. In DNA form, the CDR3 reads TGCGCCAGCAGCCAGGGGCCGGGACTCACGGCCTACGAGCAGTACTTC. Translation: CASSQGPGLTAYEQYF.

The rearrangement joins TRBV6-5 to TRBJ1-1; 7 nucleotides line up with TRBD1. The CDR3 covers 15 residues. V trimming: 7 bases; J trimming: 0 bases; junction bases outside the gene matches: 8. Germline V gene data show CDR1 as MNHEY and CDR2 as SVGAGI. For the CDR3, the DNA is TGTGCCAGCAAAGGACTGGGACAGCTGAACACTGAAGCTTTCTTT. It translates to CASKGLGQLNTEAFF.

V gene TRBV27 combines with J gene TRBJ2-2; 10 bases line up with TRBD2. From germline, CDR1 is MNHEY and CDR2 SMNVEV (reference sequence). This CDR3 comprises 16 residues. J lost 4 bases, V lost 4 bases, and 6 bases had no gene match. CDR3 DNA: TGTGCCAGCAGTTCCAAGGCTAGCGGGAGCACCGGGGAGCTGTTTTTT. As protein: CASSSKASGSTGELFF.

The rearrangement links TRBV28 to TRBJ2-2, with 13 positions matching TRBD2. The V segment lost 2 bases and the J segment 6 bases; nucleotides outside the gene matches: 6. The CDR3 is 17 amino acids. Germline assignment: CDR1 MDHEN and CDR2 SYDVKM. CDR3 sequence reads: CASSLRLGLAGAGELFF. The CDR3 DNA follows: TGTGCCAGCAGTTTACGTCTCGGACTAGCGGGAGCCGGGGAGCTGTTTTTT.